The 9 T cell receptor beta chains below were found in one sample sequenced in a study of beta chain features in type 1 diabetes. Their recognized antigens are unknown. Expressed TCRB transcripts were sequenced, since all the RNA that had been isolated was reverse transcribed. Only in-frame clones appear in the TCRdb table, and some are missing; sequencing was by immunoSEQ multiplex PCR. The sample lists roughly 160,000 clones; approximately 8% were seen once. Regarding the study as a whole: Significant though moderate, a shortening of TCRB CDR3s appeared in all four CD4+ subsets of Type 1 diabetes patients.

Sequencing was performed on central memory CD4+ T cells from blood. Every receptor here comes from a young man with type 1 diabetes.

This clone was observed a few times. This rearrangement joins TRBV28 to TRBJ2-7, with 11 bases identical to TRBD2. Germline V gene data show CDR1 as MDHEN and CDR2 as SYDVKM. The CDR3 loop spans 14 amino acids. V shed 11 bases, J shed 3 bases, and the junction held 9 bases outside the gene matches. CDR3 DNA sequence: TGTGCCGCTCGGTCGACTAGCGGGATCTACGAGCAGTACTTC. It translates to CAARSTSGIYEQYF.

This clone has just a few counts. The CDR3 spells CASSLDGASGRAKYF. In nucleotides, the CDR3 is TGTGCCAGCAGCTTAGACGGGGCGAGCGGGAGGGCCAAGTATTTT. The genes are TRBV7-8 and TRBJ2-3; 10 bases match TRBD2. CDR3 length equals 15 residues. V gave up 1 base and J gave up 13 bases; unmatched junction bases: 11. Germline V gene lookup returns CDR1 SGHVS and CDR2 FQNEAQ.

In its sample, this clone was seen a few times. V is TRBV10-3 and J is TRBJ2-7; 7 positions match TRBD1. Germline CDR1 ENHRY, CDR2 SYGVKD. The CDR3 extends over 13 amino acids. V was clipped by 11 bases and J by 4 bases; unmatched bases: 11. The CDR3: CASRTGDSYEQYF. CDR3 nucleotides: TGTGCCTCGCGGACAGGAGATTCTTACGAGCAGTACTTC.

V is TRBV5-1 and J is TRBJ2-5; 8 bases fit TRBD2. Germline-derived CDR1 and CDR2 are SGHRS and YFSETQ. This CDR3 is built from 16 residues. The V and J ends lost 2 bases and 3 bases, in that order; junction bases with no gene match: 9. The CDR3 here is CASSFGGAAGEETQYF. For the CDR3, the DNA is TGCGCCAGCAGCTTCGGGGGAGCAGCGGGAGAAGAGACCCAGTACTTC.

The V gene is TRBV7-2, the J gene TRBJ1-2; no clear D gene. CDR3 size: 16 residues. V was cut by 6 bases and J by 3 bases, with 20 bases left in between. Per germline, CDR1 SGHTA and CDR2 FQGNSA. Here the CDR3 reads CASRTFARDYDYGYTF. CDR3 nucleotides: TGTGCCAGCAGAACTTTCGCCCGAGACTACGACTATGGCTACACCTTC.

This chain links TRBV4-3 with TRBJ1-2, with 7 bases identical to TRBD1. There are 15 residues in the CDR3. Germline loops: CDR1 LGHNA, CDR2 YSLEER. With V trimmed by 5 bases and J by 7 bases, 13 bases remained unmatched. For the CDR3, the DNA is TGCGCCAGCAGCGACCAAGAAGGGGGCGCGGGTGGCTACACCTTC. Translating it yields CASSDQEGGAGGYTF.

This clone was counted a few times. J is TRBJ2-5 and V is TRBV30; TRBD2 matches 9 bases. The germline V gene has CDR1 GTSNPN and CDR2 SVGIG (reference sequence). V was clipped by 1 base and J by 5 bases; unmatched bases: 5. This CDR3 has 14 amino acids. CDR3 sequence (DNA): TGTGCCTGGAGTGGCGGGGGGGCCGAGGAGACCCAGTACTTC. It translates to CAWSGGGAEETQYF.

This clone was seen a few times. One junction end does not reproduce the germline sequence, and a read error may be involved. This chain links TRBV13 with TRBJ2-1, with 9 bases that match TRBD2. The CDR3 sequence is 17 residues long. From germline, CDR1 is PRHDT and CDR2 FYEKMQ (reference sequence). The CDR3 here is CASSLGAGGGTYNEQFF. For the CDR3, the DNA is TGTGCCAGCAGTTTAGGAGCGGGGGGCGGGACATACAATGAGCAGTTCTTC.

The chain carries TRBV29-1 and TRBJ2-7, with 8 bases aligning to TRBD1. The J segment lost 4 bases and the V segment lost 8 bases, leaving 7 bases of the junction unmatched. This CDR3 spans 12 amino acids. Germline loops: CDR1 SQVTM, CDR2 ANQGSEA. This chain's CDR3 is CSTRDRSYEQYF. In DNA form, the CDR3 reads TGCAGCACCCGGGACAGGTCTTACGAGCAGTACTTC.